The TCR beta chain under discussion was sequenced for a study of blood T cell repertoires in COVID-19. This clone was seen only once. Living in about two dozen US areas, the participants were between about 18 and 100 years of age. Participants reported their clinical history, and cohort assignment relied on those reports. In the original analysis: Researchers report that nucleated cell counts were estimated from reference gene primer amplification. Sequencing used immunoSEQ multiplex PCR; TCRdb keeps in-frame clones, though not all of them. The V and J calls and the clone size are those of that table, but D and trimming were determined from the DNA. The table has roughly 500,000 clones, 80% to 90% seen once. Germline loops: CDR1 LGHNA, CDR2 YNFKEQ. The CDR3 loop spans 15 amino acids. Deletions cut 6 bases from V and 4 bases from J, with 18 bases between.

The source is a woman aged 60-75 years who had recovered from COVID-19. Sample: PBMCs or T cells enriched from blood (not recorded which). The chain recombines TRBV4-2 with TRBJ1-1; tentative D call: TRBD1 (6 bases). The CDR3 loop is CASSQWTATSTEAFF. The CDR3 DNA reads as TGTGCCAGCAGTCAATGGACAGCCACGAGCACTGAAGCTTTCTTT.